This TCR beta chain was identified during a study of blood T cell repertoires in COVID-19. Looking at the study overall: Sites across the United States, Italy and Spain contributed samples from acute and convalescent COVID-19. In each case, the material was cDNA or gDNA derived from T cells, B-cell-depleted T cells, or PBMCs.

As originally analysed: Nucleated cell counts were estimated from reference gene primer amplification. Some clones are missing from TCRdb's copy, which holds only in-frame ones; the method was immunoSEQ multiplex PCR. That table supplies the V and J calls and clone size; D and trimming were determined from the DNA. The repertoire has around 39,000 clones, under 90% of them found once; the top ten carry about an eighth. V was shortened by 1 base and J by 6 bases, with 10 bases between the two germline ends. The CDR3 has 14 residues. Looked up from germline, CDR1 is SGHTA and CDR2 is FQGNSA. This chain connects TRBV7-2 to TRBJ1-5; D gene unclear. The sequencing sample was made of peripheral blood. The TCR was taken from a man between 70 and 80 years old with acute or convalescent COVID-19. The CDR3 bases are TGTGCCAGCAGCTTAGGGGCAGTCCTTCAGCCCCAGCATTTT. Encoded protein: CASSLGAVLQPQHF.